This entry lists 15 T cell receptor beta chains sequenced from one sample in a study of blood T cell repertoires in COVID-19. Method: immunoSEQ multiplex PCR; TCRdb's copy keeps in-frame clones and lacks some. The sample has under 200,000 clones, about 85% seen once. The sequencing sample was made of peripheral blood. All receptors come from a woman in her seventies with COVID-19, enrolled during active disease.

The chain couples TRBV9 to TRBJ2-1; 13 bases fit TRBD2. The V gene end was trimmed by 6 bases and the J gene end by 9 bases; junction bases not matched to a gene: 12. Germline V gives CDR1 SGDLS, CDR2 YYNGEE. The CDR3 spans 16 residues. The DNA of the CDR3 is TGTGCCAGCACCCCTCAAACTAGCGGGGGGGCGAGTGAGCAGTTCTTC. Protein product: CASTPQTSGGASEQFF.

V usage is TRBV15 and J usage is TRBJ1-5; no firm D call. Trimming shortened V by 4 bases and J by 6 bases, and 25 bases separated the two germline ends. Germline V gene sequence: CDR1 LNHNV, CDR2 YYDKDF (reference sequence). CDR3 size: 18 residues. CDR3 in amino acids: CATSIGNFGSGIGQPQHF. The CDR3 nucleotides are TGTGCCACCAGCATAGGAAACTTCGGATCGGGGATCGGTCAGCCCCAGCATTTT.

The chain joins TRBV27 to TRBJ2-1; 7 positions agree with TRBD2. Trimming at V came to 6 bases and at J to 3 bases, leaving 20 bases not matched to a gene. Germline V gene sequence: CDR1 MNHEY, CDR2 SMNVEV (reference sequence). The CDR3 contains 19 residues. This chain's CDR3 is CASRPYGGLAGNNYNEQFF. CDR3 DNA: TGTGCCAGCAGACCTTATGGTGGATTAGCGGGTAACAACTACAATGAGCAGTTCTTC.

The gene calls are TRBV5-1 and TRBJ1-4, with 7 bases fitting TRBD1. The germline gives CDR1 SGHRS, CDR2 YFSETQ. Trimming took 0 bases from V and 7 from J; bases not matched to a gene: 6. CDR3 length: 15 amino acids. The CDR3 loop is CASSLGDSKSEKLFF. For the CDR3, the DNA is TGCGCCAGCAGCTTGGGGGACAGCAAATCTGAAAAACTGTTTTTT.

This clone was counted only a few times. The V and J genes are TRBV28 and TRBJ1-2, with D hard to call. CDR3 length equals 14 residues. Trimming shortened V by 6 bases and J by 3 bases, and 14 bases separated the two germline ends. Germline V gene data show CDR1 as MDHEN and CDR2 as SYDVKM. The DNA of the CDR3 is TGTGCCAGCAGCTCATTCCCGAGGGACTATGGCTACACCTTC. Encoded protein: CASSSFPRDYGYTF.

The V gene is TRBV3-1 (or the pseudogene TRBV3-2), the J gene TRBJ2-2, with 10 bases matching TRBD1. The germline CDR1 and CDR2 sequences are LGHDT and YNNKEL (reference sequence). V lost 2 bases to trimming and J lost 7 bases; unmatched junction nucleotides: 7. The CDR3 consists of 16 residues. Written as DNA, the CDR3 is TGTGCCAGCAGCCAACGCGGACAGGGGGTAGGCGGGGAGCTGTTTTTT. As protein: CASSQRGQGVGGELFF.

The chain employs TRBV28 and TRBJ1-2, with 7 bases fitting TRBD1. J lost 7 bases, V lost 2 bases, and 10 bases had no gene match. The CDR3 spans 15 residues. Per germline, CDR1 MDHEN and CDR2 SYDVKM. CDR3: CASSLTGRGLAGYTF. The DNA for the CDR3 is TGTGCCAGCAGTTTAACGGGCAGGGGGTTGGCTGGCTACACCTTC.

This clone was detected only a few times. This sequence joins TRBV6-5 and TRBJ1-6, with no clear D. Germline-derived CDR1 and CDR2 are MNHEY and SVGAGI. The ends were cut back, 4 bases at V and 7 bases at J, with 11 bases in the middle. The CDR3 consists of 14 residues. CDR3 bases: TGTGCCAGCAGTTCTAAGCCTGCAAATTCACCCCTCCACTTT. Residues: CASSSKPANSPLHF.

The CDR3 loop reads CASSLGLGYNEQFF. CDR3 bases: TGTGCCAGCAGCCTAGGACTGGGCTACAATGAGCAGTTCTTC. The chain combines TRBV7-2 with TRBJ2-1; D possibly corresponds to TRBD2 (5 bases). V dropped 5 bases and J dropped 3 bases, with 11 bases sitting between them. This CDR3 spans 14 amino acids. CDR1 and CDR2 (germline): SGHTA, FQGNSA.

V usage is TRBV5-1 and J usage is TRBJ1-1, with a weak D call TRBD1 (5 bases). V was clipped by 0 bases and J by 1 base, with 13 bases between them. The CDR3 has 16 residues. The germline V gene has CDR1 SGHRS and CDR2 YFSETQ. The CDR3 DNA reads TGCGCCAGCAGCTTGGGAGGGCGCGGGGGGAACACTGAAGCTTTCTTT. Its translation: CASSLGGRGGNTEAFF.

The chain couples TRBV3-1 (or the pseudogene TRBV3-2) to TRBJ1-1; no firm D call. The germline V gene encodes CDR1 LGHDT and CDR2 YNNKEL (reference sequence). With 0 bases removed from V and 5 bases from J, the gap between germline ends came to 7 bases. CDR3 size: 13 residues. CDR3 nucleotide sequence: TGTGCCAGCAGCCAAGAGTGGCATACTGAAGCTTTCTTT. It yields the protein CASSQEWHTEAFF.

The CDR3, as DNA: TGTGCCATCGGGGACAGGGGCACTAACTATGGCTACACCTTC. Protein sequence: CAIGDRGTNYGYTF. V and J are TRBV10-3 and TRBJ1-2; TRBD1 matches 10 bases. CDR1 and CDR2 from the germline V gene are ENHRY and SYGVKD. Trimming cost V 8 bases and J 0 bases; bases outside gene matches: 3. CDR3 length equals 14 residues.

The J gene is TRBJ2-7, the V gene TRBV28, with D possibly TRBD2 on 6 matching bases. The CDR3 runs 14 residues. The germline V and J ends were trimmed by 6 bases and 4 bases, with 16 bases remaining between them. Germline loops: CDR1 MDHEN, CDR2 SYDVKM. The CDR3, as DNA: TGTGCCAGCAGGGGGTGGAGGGCCGGATACGAGCAGTACTTC. It specifies CASRGWRAGYEQYF.

The J gene is TRBJ1-3, the V gene TRBV28; D not certain. V shed 7 bases and J shed 0 bases, with 13 bases lying between them. The CDR3 length is 15 residues. The germline gives CDR1 MDHEN, CDR2 SYDVKM. The CDR3 sequence: CASTLAGLSGNTIYF. The CDR3 DNA is TGTGCCAGCACCCTGGCAGGCCTCTCTGGAAACACCATATATTTT.

The genes are TRBV5-6 and TRBJ1-2; 8 bases agree with TRBD1. The CDR3 has 15 residues. The trim removed 3 bases at V and 1 base at J, leaving 5 bases unmatched. Germline-derived CDR1 and CDR2 are SGHDT and YYEEEE. DNA of the CDR3: TGTGCCAGCAGCTCTCAGACAGGGGATAACTATGGCTACACCTTC. Amino acid sequence: CASSSQTGDNYGYTF.